The 30 T cell receptor beta chains in this list originate from one sample, sequenced in a study of blood T cell repertoires in COVID-19. Measured with immunoSEQ multiplex PCR; TCRdb has only the in-frame clones, and not every one. The sample carries 93,000 or so clones, around 88% recorded once. Sequenced material: peripheral blood. All receptors derive from a human donor in a cohort sampled during active COVID-19.

This sequence joins TRBV7-2 and TRBJ2-1, with TRBD2 matching 9 bases. The V and J ends lost 3 bases and 13 bases, in that order; junction bases with no gene match: 7. In germline, CDR1 is SGHTA, CDR2 FQGNSA. The CDR3 runs to 13 residues. The CDR3 sequence: CASSFVAGARQFF. DNA for the CDR3: TGTGCCAGCAGCTTCGTAGCGGGAGCCCGCCAGTTCTTC.

The gene calls are TRBV10-3 and TRBJ2-3; TRBD2 aligns across 9 bases. The V segment lost 3 bases and the J segment 3 bases; nucleotides outside the gene matches: 10. Germline values: CDR1 ENHRY, CDR2 SYGVKD. The CDR3 has 17 residues. This CDR3 is CAISDGVSGSGTDTQYF. In DNA, the CDR3 is TGTGCCATCAGTGATGGGGTTAGCGGGAGCGGGACAGATACGCAGTATTTT.

The rearrangement joins TRBV3-1 (or the pseudogene TRBV3-2) to TRBJ1-1; D is unclear. The germline CDR1 and CDR2 sequences are LGHDT and YNNKEL (reference sequence). V was cut by 1 base and J by 0 bases, with 9 bases left in between. CDR3 length: 15 residues. The CDR3 region has the DNA TGTGCCAGCAGCCAAGTCCAGTTCATGAACACTGAAGCTTTCTTT. This translates into CASSQVQFMNTEAFF.

CDR3 in amino acids: CASSLQRRYQETQYF. CDR3 sequence (DNA): TGTGCCAGCAGCTTACAGAGAAGGTACCAAGAGACCCAGTACTTC. The rearrangement links TRBV5-4 to TRBJ2-5; D remains unclear. The CDR3 is made up of 15 amino acids. Germline V gives CDR1 SGHNT, CDR2 YYREEE (reference sequence). V lost 2 bases, J lost 0 bases, and 11 bases lay in between.

The chain couples TRBV5-1 to TRBJ2-1; 8 nucleotides match TRBD1. The CDR3 is 14 amino acids. With 3 bases clipped from V and 7 bases from J, the junction kept 6 bases outside the gene matches. From germline, CDR1 is SGHRS and CDR2 YFSETQ. CDR3 nucleotide sequence: TGCGCCAGCAGCTCCGGACAGGGCCGAAATGAGCAGTTCTTC. It specifies CASSSGQGRNEQFF.

The gene calls are TRBV19 and TRBJ2-7; no definite D call. The germline V gene encodes CDR1 LNHDA and CDR2 SQIVND (reference sequence). With 5 bases removed from V and 3 bases from J, the gap between germline ends came to 29 bases. The CDR3 is made up of 19 amino acids. The DNA for the CDR3 is TGTGCCAGTAGTTCCACTACGGATAACCCTTATCCAAGACGCTACGAGCAGTACTTC. This sequence encodes CASSSTTDNPYPRRYEQYF.

V is TRBV14 and J is TRBJ2-5; 11 bases match TRBD1. CDR3 size: 16 residues. Germline values: CDR1 SGHDN, CDR2 FVKESK. After removal of 0 bases from V and 1 base from J, the junction contained 1 base not matched to a gene. The CDR3 here is CASSQDGTGGQETQYF. In DNA, the CDR3 is TGTGCCAGCAGCCAAGACGGGACAGGGGGCCAAGAGACCCAGTACTTC.

In the case of this clone: An end of the junction differs from the germline gene, which may be a read error. V gene TRBV7-7 combines with J gene TRBJ2-2, with D unclear. This CDR3 has 17 residues. Germline CDR1 and CDR2: SSHAT and FNYEAQ (reference sequence). CDR3 coding DNA: TGTGCTAGCAGCGTTAGTCCCTTTGGGCCGAACACCGGGGAGCTGTTTTTT. Its translation is CASSVSPFGPNTGELFF.

The chain uses TRBV10-3 and TRBJ1-1; unclear D gene. V lost 3 bases and J lost 7, with 15 bases in between. Germline V CDR1 and CDR2: ENHRY, SYGVKD. This CDR3 has 14 residues. CDR3: CAISDLPGLNEAFF. CDR3 sequence (DNA): TGTGCCATCAGTGACCTGCCGGGTCTAAATGAAGCTTTCTTT.

The count of this clone is one. The rearrangement joins TRBV19 to TRBJ2-7; 7 bases line up with TRBD2. The CDR3 is 14 amino acids. Germline V gene data show CDR1 as LNHDA and CDR2 as SQIVND (reference sequence). V lost 6 bases to trimming and J lost 0 bases; unmatched junction nucleotides: 5. The CDR3 nucleotides read TGTGCCAGTAGCCGTGGCGGGAGCTCCTACGAGCAGTACTTC. Amino acids: CASSRGGSSYEQYF.

The chain has TRBV12-3 or TRBV12-4 and TRBJ1-6; D remains ambiguous. The CDR3 length is 13 residues. Trimming stripped 5 bases from V and 7 bases from J, with 9 bases between. DNA for the CDR3: TGTGCCAGCAGTCCGAGAGCAAATTCACCCCTCCACTTT. Its translation is CASSPRANSPLHF.

The chain carries TRBV7-2 and TRBJ1-1, with TRBD1 identical over 8 bases. This CDR3 region has 16 residues. The germline V gene has CDR1 SGHTA and CDR2 FQGNSA. Unmatched junction bases numbered 9, after V lost 5 bases and J lost 1 base. CDR3 nucleotides: TGTGCCAGCAGCACCCGGACAGGGAGGACGAACACTGAAGCTTTCTTT. This translates into CASSTRTGRTNTEAFF.

The rearrangement joins TRBV4-2 to TRBJ1-1, with D perhaps matching TRBD1 (5 bases). V was clipped by 0 bases and J by 2 bases, with 13 bases between them. The V gene's germline CDR1 is LGHNA and CDR2 YNFKEQ. The CDR3 loop spans 16 amino acids. The CDR3 sequence: CASSQELPGGNTEAFF. Here the CDR3 DNA reads TGTGCCAGCAGCCAAGAACTCCCCGGGGGTAACACTGAAGCTTTCTTT.

This rearrangement joins TRBV9 to TRBJ2-1; TRBD2 matches at 10 bases. The length of the CDR3 is 17 residues. CDR1 is SGDLS, CDR2 YYNGEE, per germline. The trim removed 0 bases at V and 0 bases at J, leaving 3 bases unmatched. The CDR3 region is CASSVVASGGSYNEQFF. CDR3 DNA sequence: TGTGCCAGCAGCGTAGTGGCTAGCGGGGGCTCCTACAATGAGCAGTTCTTC.

The chain joins TRBV24-1 to TRBJ2-3, with D perhaps matching TRBD1 (5 bases). CDR1 and CDR2 from the germline V gene are KGHDR and SFDVKD. The germline V and J ends were trimmed by 0 bases and 5 bases, with 17 bases remaining between them. This CDR3 is 17 amino acids long. DNA for the CDR3: TGTGCCACCAGTGATTTGACGACTGGGGCGGTTGGAGATACGCAGTATTTT. Residues: CATSDLTTGAVGDTQYF.

This chain connects TRBV18 to TRBJ2-5; possible D gene TRBD1, 5 bases. Deletions cut 6 bases from V and 1 base from J, with 15 bases between. This CDR3 is 15 amino acids long. The germline V gene has CDR1 KGHSH and CDR2 LQKENI. CDR3 in DNA: TGTGCCAGCTCCCCGGACGCTGGGGCCCAAGAGACCCAGTACTTC. The encoded protein is CASSPDAGAQETQYF.

The CDR3 region has the DNA TGTGCCAGCAGTCGGGGGACAGTTAATCAGCCCCAGCATTTT. This codes for CASSRGTVNQPQHF. This chain joins TRBV6-5 and TRBJ1-5, with 7 bases that match TRBD1. The CDR3 loop spans 14 amino acids. In germline, CDR1 is MNHEY, CDR2 SVGAGI. V was pared by 5 bases and J by 4 bases, with 5 bases of the junction left unmatched.

This chain connects TRBV7-2 to TRBJ2-1; D may be TRBD2 (6 bases). Germline V CDR1 and CDR2: SGHTA, FQGNSA. The CDR3 sequence is 16 residues long. The ends were cut back, 0 bases at V and 4 bases at J, with 13 bases in the middle. CDR3 DNA sequence: TGTGCCAGCAGCTTAGCGGGGGGAACCTTTTACAATGAGCAGTTCTTC. This translates into CASSLAGGTFYNEQFF.

The V call is TRBV7-6, the J call TRBJ2-7; D is undetermined. The V and J ends lost 5 bases and 1 base respectively, with 15 bases between them. The CDR3 runs 15 residues. Germline values: CDR1 SGHVS, CDR2 FNYEAQ. CDR3: CASSDLYSRSYEQYF. In DNA form, the CDR3 reads TGTGCCAGCAGCGATCTCTACTCTCGTTCCTACGAGCAGTACTTC.

The chain carries TRBV9 and TRBJ2-3, with 8 bases lining up with TRBD1. Per germline, CDR1 SGDLS and CDR2 YYNGEE. J lost 6 bases, V lost 3 bases, and 9 bases had no gene match. The CDR3 contains 15 residues. The CDR3 sequence: CASSAGQGATDTQYF. CDR3 sequence (DNA): TGTGCCAGCAGCGCTGGACAGGGCGCGACGGATACGCAGTATTTT.

CDR3 loop: CASIFRQGPLGEQFF. CDR3 in DNA: TGTGCCAGCATTTTCAGACAGGGGCCATTAGGGGAGCAGTTCTTC. V usage is TRBV6-5 and J usage is TRBJ2-1; 8 bases map to TRBD1. The CDR3 has 15 residues. V shed 7 bases and J 10 bases; nucleotides not matched to a gene: 15. Germline CDR1 MNHEY, CDR2 SVGAGI.

The chain couples TRBV7-2 to TRBJ1-2; maybe TRBD1 (6 bases). Germline assignment: CDR1 SGHTA and CDR2 FQGNSA. This CDR3 is built from 13 residues. V gave up 3 bases and J gave up 7 bases, with 12 bases separating them. The chain's CDR3 is CASSFRGAFGYTF. Written as DNA, the CDR3 is TGTGCCAGCAGCTTCAGGGGCGCCTTTGGCTACACCTTC.

This clone was detected a few times. The junction shows a germline mismatch at one end, possibly a read error. This rearrangement joins TRBV20-1 to TRBJ1-2, with D possibly being TRBD1 (6 bases). CDR3 length: 8 residues. Germline V lookup: CDR1 DFQATT, CDR2 SNEGSKA (reference sequence). CDR3 in DNA: TGCAGTGCTAACAGGGCTCTCTTC. Translated: CSANRALF.

The chain uses TRBV29-1 and TRBJ2-5, with 7 bases identical to TRBD1. The CDR3 extends over 13 amino acids. The junction had 5 bases not matched to a gene; V was cut back by 2 bases and J by 5 bases. CDR1 and CDR2 (germline): SQVTM, ANQGSEA. The CDR3 nucleotides read TGCAGCGTTGAATGGGACAGTAGCGAGACCCAGTACTTC. It specifies CSVEWDSSETQYF.

The chain links TRBV12-3 or TRBV12-4 to TRBJ1-2, with D possibly matching TRBD1 (5 bases). Between the trimmed V and J ends, which lost 5 bases and 6 bases, there was a span of 13 bases. The CDR3 has 13 residues. CDR3 bases: TGTGCCAGCAGTCTCCTCCGGGGGGATGGCTACACCTTC. This gives the protein CASSLLRGDGYTF.

This clone was recorded once. The chain uses TRBV5-8 and TRBJ2-5; the D gene is possibly TRBD1 (6 bases). The CDR3 totals 16 residues. Germline assignment: CDR1 SGHTS and CDR2 YDEGEE. The ends were cut back, 0 bases at V and 3 bases at J, with 15 bases in the middle. CDR3 sequence reads: CASSLGFRAGEETQYF. In nucleotides, the CDR3 is TGTGCCAGCAGCTTGGGATTCCGGGCAGGGGAAGAGACCCAGTACTTC. The full variable domain, in which reference TRBV5-8 and TRBJ2-5 provide the parts outside the CDR3, is EAGVTQSPTHLIKTRGQQATLRCSPISGHTSVYWYQQALGLGLQFLLWYDEGEERNRGNFPPRFSGRQFPNYSSELNVNALELEDSALYLCASSLGFRAGEETQYFGPGTRLLVL.

This clone has a single count. This chain connects TRBV5-4 to TRBJ2-7, with 14 bases identical to TRBD2. Germline assignment: CDR1 SGHNT and CDR2 YYREEE (reference sequence). This CDR3 is built from 15 residues. Unmatched junction bases numbered 1, after V lost 0 bases and J lost 5 bases. CDR3 DNA sequence: TGTGCCAGCAGCTTGGGGGGACTAGCGGGAGACGAGCAGTACTTC. Protein: CASSLGGLAGDEQYF.

This chain connects TRBV11-2 to TRBJ1-1; 7 nucleotides agree with TRBD1. Per the germline V gene, CDR1 is SGHAT and CDR2 is FQNNGV. CDR3 size: 14 residues. V gave up 4 bases and J gave up 1 base; unmatched junction bases: 3. This chain's CDR3 is CASSSRTGNTEAFF. CDR3 bases: TGTGCCAGCAGCTCAAGGACAGGGAACACTGAAGCTTTCTTT.

The V call is TRBV18, the J call TRBJ1-1, with 7 bases matching TRBD1. V lost 3 bases, J lost 2 bases, and 6 bases stayed unmatched. The CDR3 totals 15 residues. Germline V gene sequence: CDR1 KGHSH, CDR2 LQKENI. For the CDR3, the DNA is TGTGCCAGCTCACCCTCGACAGGGACTAACACTGAAGCTTTCTTT. This codes for CASSPSTGTNTEAFF.

V and J are TRBV7-8 and TRBJ2-7; 11 bases map to TRBD2. V was pared by 1 base and J by 3 bases, with 2 bases of the junction left unmatched. Germline CDR1 is SGHVS and CDR2 is FQNEAQ. The CDR3 is 15 residues long. CDR3: CASSLVAGGFYEQYF. CDR3 DNA sequence: TGTGCCAGCAGCTTAGTAGCGGGAGGGTTCTACGAGCAGTACTTC.